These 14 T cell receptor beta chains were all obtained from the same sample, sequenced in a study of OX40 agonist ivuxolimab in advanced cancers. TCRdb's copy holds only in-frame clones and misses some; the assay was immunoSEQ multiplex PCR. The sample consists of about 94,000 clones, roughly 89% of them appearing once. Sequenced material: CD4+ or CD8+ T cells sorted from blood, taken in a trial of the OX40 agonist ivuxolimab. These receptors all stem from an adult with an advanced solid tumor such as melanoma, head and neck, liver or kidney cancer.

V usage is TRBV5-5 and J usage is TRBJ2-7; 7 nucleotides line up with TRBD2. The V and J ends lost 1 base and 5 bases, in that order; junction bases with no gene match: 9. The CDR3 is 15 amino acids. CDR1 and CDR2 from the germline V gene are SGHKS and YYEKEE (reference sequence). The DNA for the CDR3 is TGTGCCAGCAGCTTGAGCACCGGGGAGGGGCACGAGCAGTACTTC. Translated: CASSLSTGEGHEQYF.

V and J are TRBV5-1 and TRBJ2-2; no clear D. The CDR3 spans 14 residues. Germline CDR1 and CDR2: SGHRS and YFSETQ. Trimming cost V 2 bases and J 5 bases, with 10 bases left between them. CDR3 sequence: CASSLGLGTGELFF. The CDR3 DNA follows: TGCGCCAGCAGCTTAGGCCTGGGTACCGGGGAGCTGTTTTTT.

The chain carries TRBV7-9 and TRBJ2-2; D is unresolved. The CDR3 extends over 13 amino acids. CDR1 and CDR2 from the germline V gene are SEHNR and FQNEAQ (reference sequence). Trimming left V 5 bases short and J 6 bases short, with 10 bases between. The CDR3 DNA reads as TGTGCCAGCAGCCCGAGTCTTTCCGGGGAGCTGTTTTTT. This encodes CASSPSLSGELFF.

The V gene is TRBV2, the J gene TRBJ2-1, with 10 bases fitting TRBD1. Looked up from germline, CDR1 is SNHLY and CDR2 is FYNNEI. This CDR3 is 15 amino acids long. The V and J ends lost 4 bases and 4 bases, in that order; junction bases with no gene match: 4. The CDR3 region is CASSVGTGEYNEQFF. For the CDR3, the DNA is TGTGCCAGCAGTGTGGGGACAGGGGAATACAATGAGCAGTTCTTC.

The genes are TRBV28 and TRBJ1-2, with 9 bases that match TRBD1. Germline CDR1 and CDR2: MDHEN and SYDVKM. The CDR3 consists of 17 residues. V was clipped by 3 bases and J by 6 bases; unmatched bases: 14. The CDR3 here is CASSFLSGDREMNGYTF. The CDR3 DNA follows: TGTGCCAGCAGTTTCCTATCCGGGGACAGGGAAATGAATGGCTACACCTTC.

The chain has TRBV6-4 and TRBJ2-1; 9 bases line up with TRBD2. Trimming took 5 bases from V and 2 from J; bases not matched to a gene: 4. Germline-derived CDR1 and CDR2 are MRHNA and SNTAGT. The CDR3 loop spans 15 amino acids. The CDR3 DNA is TGTGCCAGCAGTCTAGCGGGGACTACCTACAATGAGCAGTTCTTC. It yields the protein CASSLAGTTYNEQFF.

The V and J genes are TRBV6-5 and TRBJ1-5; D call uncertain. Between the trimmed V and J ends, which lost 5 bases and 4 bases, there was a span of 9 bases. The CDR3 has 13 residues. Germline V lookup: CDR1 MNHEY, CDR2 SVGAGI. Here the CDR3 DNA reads TGTGCCAGCAGTGCGCAGCCGAATCAGCCCCAGCATTTT. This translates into CASSAQPNQPQHF.

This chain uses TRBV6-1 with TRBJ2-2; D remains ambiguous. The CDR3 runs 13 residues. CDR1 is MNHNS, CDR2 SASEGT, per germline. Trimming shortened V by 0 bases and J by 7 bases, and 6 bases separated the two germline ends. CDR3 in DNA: TGTGCCAGCAGTGAAGCTTGGAACGGGGAGCTGTTTTTT. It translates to CASSEAWNGELFF.

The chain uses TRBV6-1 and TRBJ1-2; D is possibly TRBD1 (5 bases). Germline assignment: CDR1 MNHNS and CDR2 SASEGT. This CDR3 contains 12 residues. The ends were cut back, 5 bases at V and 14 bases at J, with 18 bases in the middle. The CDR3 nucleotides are TGTGCCAGCAGTAACCTAAACAGGCCGTATACCTTC. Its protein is CASSNLNRPYTF.

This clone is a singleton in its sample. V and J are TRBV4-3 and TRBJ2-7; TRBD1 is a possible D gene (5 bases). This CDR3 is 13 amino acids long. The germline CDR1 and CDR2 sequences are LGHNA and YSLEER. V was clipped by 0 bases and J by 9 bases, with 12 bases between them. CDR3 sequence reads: CASSQDAGLGQYF. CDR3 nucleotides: TGCGCCAGCAGCCAAGACGCAGGGCTCGGGCAGTACTTC.

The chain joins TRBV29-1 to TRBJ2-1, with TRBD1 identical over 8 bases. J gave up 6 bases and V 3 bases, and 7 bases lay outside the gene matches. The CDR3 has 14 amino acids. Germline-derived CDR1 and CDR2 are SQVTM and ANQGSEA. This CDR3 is CSVDRTGSLNEQFF. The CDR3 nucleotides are TGCAGCGTTGATAGGACAGGGTCACTCAATGAGCAGTTCTTC.

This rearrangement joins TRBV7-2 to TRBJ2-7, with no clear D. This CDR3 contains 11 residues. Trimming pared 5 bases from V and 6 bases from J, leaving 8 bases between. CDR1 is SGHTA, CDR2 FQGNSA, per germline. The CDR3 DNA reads TGTGCCAGCAGCCGGACGACCGAGCAGTACTTC. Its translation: CASSRTTEQYF.

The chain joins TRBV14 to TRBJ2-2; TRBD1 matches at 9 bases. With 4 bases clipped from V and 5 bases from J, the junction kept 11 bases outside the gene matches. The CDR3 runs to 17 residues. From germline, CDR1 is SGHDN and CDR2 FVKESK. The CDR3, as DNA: TGTGCCAGCAGCCGGGGCACAGGGGGCGCAAGGACCGGGGAGCTGTTTTTT. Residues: CASSRGTGGARTGELFF.

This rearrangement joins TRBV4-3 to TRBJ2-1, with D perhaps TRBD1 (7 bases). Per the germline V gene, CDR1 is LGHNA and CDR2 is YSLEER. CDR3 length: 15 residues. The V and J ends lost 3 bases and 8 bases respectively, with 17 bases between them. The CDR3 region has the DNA TGCGCCAGCAGCCAGCGACAGGGACTTTGGGATGAGCAGTTCTTC. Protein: CASSQRQGLWDEQFF.